Sequencing of this T cell receptor (beta chain) was carried out in a study of beta chain features in type 1 diabetes. Study information: Patients were similar to healthy donors in age and gender (as well as in cell yields). Study results and caveats: Researchers cautioned that cDNA sequencing could over-represent cells with high TCR expression. Resolution of whether HLA type affects TCRB rearrangement was not achieved here. The similarity of naive, central memory and Treg TCRB repertoires appeared greater among patients than among healthy donors.

The germline V and J ends were trimmed by 0 bases and 4 bases, with 10 bases remaining between them. Germline V gene lookup returns CDR1 KGHSH and CDR2 LQKENI. The CDR3 has 15 amino acids. TCRB transcripts that were expressed got sequenced, as all of the isolated RNA had been reverse transcribed. Profiled with immunoSEQ multiplex PCR; TCRdb holds only in-frame clones, not every one. This sample has around 240,000 clones, with about 9.3% found just once. This clone was counted only a few times. The antigen is not known. Sequencing was performed on naive CD4+ T cells from blood. The clonotype comes from a woman in her late teens or twenties in good health. The chain recombines TRBV18 with TRBJ2-1, with TRBD2 as a possible D gene (5 bases). The CDR3 protein is CASSPPADPYNEQFF. The CDR3 coding sequence is TGTGCCAGCTCACCACCAGCGGACCCGTACAATGAGCAGTTCTTC.